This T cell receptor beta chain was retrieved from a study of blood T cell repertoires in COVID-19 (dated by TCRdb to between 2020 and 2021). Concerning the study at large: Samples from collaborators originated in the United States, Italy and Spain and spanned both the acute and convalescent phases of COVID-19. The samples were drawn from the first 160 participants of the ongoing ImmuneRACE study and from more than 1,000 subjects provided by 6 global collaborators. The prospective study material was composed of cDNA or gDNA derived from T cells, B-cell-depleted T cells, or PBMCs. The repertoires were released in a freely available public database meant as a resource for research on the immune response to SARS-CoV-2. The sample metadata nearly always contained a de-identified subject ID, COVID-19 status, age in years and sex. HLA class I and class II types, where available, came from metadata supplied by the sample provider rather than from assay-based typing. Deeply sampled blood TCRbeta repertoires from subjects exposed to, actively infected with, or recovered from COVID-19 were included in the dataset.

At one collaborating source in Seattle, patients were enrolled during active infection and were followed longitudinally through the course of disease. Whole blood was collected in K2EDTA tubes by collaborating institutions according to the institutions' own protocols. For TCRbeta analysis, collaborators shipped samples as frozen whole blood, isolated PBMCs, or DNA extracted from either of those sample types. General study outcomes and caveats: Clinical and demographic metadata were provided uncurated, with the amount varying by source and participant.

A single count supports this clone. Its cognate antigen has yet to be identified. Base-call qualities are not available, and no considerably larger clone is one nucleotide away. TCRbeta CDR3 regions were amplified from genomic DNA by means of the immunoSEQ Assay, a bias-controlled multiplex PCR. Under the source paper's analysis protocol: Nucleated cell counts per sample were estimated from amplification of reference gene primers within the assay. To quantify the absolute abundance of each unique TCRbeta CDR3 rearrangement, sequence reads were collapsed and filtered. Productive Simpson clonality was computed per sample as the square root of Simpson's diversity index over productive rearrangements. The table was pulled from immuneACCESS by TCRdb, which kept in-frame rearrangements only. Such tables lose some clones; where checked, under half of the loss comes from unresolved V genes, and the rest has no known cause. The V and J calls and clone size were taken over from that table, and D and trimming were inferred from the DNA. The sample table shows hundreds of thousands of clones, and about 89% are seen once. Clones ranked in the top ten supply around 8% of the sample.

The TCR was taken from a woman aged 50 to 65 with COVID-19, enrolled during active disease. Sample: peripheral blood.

The CDR3 protein: CASSYGGAVSGYTF. The bases are TGTGCCAGCAGCTATGGGGGGGCGGTGAGTGGCTACACCTTC. The sequence links TRBV6-2 or TRBV6-3 to TRBJ1-2; the D gene is possibly TRBD1, with 6 bases matching. Its CDR3 holds 14 amino acids, cysteine through phenylalanine. This entry keeps only the CDR3 DNA: 42 bases, framed from base 1. Via the germline V gene, CDR1 is MNHEY and CDR2 SVGEGT. Cut back by 6 bases and 7 bases, the V and J ends lie 18 bases apart.